This T cell receptor beta chain was sequenced for a study of CD8+CD57+ T cells in acquired aplastic anemia. About the study: Sorted CD4+ and CD8+ cells yielded 3 to 3.5 ug of DNA on average.

Remarks on this clonotype: As yet, its antigen is unknown.

CDR3 length equals 13 residues. V gave up 4 bases and J gave up 10 bases; unmatched junction bases: 7. CDR1 KGHDR and CDR2 SFDVKD come from the germline V gene. Study results and caveats: Patients and controls shared 25 to 35 CD8+ CDR3 sequences, which appeared highly expressed in patients and within their immunodominant clones. A significant difference in CD8+ Simpson's diversity between patients and controls was not found.

According to the study, genomic DNA was the template for TCR beta VDJ and CDR3 profiling. TCRdb used MiXCR to reprocess the reads, holding one entry per CDR3 protein. This sample carries a few hundred thousand distinct CDR3 sequences, around three fifths of them seen once, and the ten largest clones take roughly 8%. This chain links TRBV24-1 with TRBJ1-2; 8 bases are a match to TRBD1. The TCR sequence derives from a human donor with severe aplastic anemia or a healthy control (not recorded which). The sequenced sample consisted of sorted CD4+, CD8+, or CD8+CD57+ T cells (not recorded which) from PBMCs. The CDR3 protein is CATSDRTGTPYTF. The CDR3 region has the DNA TGTGCCACCAGTGACCGGACAGGGACCCCCTACACCTTC.